This T cell receptor (beta chain) was sequenced during a study of blood T cells in healthy people across ages. The V end lost 1 base, the J end lost 5 bases, and 12 bases lay between the germline ends. This CDR3 spans 15 amino acids. Germline V gives CDR1 MNHEY, CDR2 SMNVEV (reference sequence). Through a sample-barcoded 5' primer and a J-beta primer mix, a second PCR was run for roughly 6 to 11 cycles. TCRdb passed the 5' RACE reads through MiXCR, listing each CDR3 protein once. The table shows roughly 1,500,000 distinct CDR3 sequences, with about 35% occurring only once. The sequenced sample consisted of blood. This clonotype originated in a woman in her thirties in good health. This sequence joins TRBV27 and TRBJ2-1; D is possibly TRBD2 (5 bases). CDR3 sequence (DNA): TGTGCCAGCAGTTTATTCCGGCCGAGGGACAATGAGCAGTTCTTC. Protein: CASSLFRPRDNEQFF.